One sample yielded the 23 T cell receptor beta chains listed below, sequenced in a study of blood T cell repertoires in COVID-19. The protocol was immunoSEQ multiplex PCR, while the TCRdb copy is restricted to in-frame clones and leaves out a portion. The sample lists over 350,000 clones, roughly 92% occurring once. Sequenced sample: PBMCs or T cells enriched from blood (not recorded which). The receptors were gathered from a woman aged 40 to 55 who had been exposed to COVID-19.

V usage is TRBV5-1 and J usage is TRBJ2-1, with 7 nucleotides matching TRBD2. V dropped 0 bases and J dropped 6; count of bases not matched to a gene: 12. Germline V gene sequence: CDR1 SGHRS, CDR2 YFSETQ. This CDR3 contains 17 residues. DNA for the CDR3: TGCGCCAGCAGCTTGGCCAAACGGCTAGCGGCCCTCAATGAGCAGTTCTTC. Its protein product is CASSLAKRLAALNEQFF.

The chain couples TRBV5-1 to TRBJ2-2, with 7 bases identical to TRBD1. The length of the CDR3 is 15 residues. Germline CDR1 is SGHRS and CDR2 is YFSETQ. V lost 1 base and J lost 3; bases outside the gene matches: 3. CDR3 nucleotide sequence: TGCGCCAGCAGCTTGAGGGACAGAGACACCGGGGAGCTGTTTTTT. It translates to CASSLRDRDTGELFF.

The J gene is TRBJ1-1, the V gene TRBV3-1 (or the pseudogene TRBV3-2); D perhaps matches TRBD1 (5 bases). The germline V and J ends were trimmed by 6 bases and 0 bases, with 8 bases remaining between them. This CDR3 spans 13 amino acids. Per the germline V gene, CDR1 is LGHDT and CDR2 is YNNKEL (reference sequence). Here the CDR3 reads CASRRQMNTEAFF. The CDR3, as DNA: TGTGCCAGCAGACGACAGATGAACACTGAAGCTTTCTTT.

The chain employs TRBV7-8 and TRBJ1-1, with 10 bases that match TRBD1. V lost 4 bases and J lost 5; bases outside the gene matches: 4. The CDR3 runs to 14 residues. CDR1 and CDR2 from the germline V gene are SGHVS and FQNEAQ. As DNA, the CDR3 is TGTGCCAGCAGCTACGGACAGGGGGGGACTGAAGCTTTCTTT. This gives the protein CASSYGQGGTEAFF.

This chain links TRBV7-2 with TRBJ1-1, with TRBD1 identical over 8 bases. Germline V gene data show CDR1 as SGHTA and CDR2 as FQGNSA. The CDR3 runs to 12 residues. The junction had 7 bases not matched to a gene; V was cut back by 5 bases and J by 11 bases. CDR3 coding DNA: TGTGCCAGCAGCCTGTGGACAGGGATGGCTTTCTTT. Protein sequence: CASSLWTGMAFF. Drawing the rest from reference TRBV7-2 and TRBJ1-1, the complete variable domain is GAGVSQSPSNKVTEKGKDVELRCDPISGHTALYWYRQSLGQGLEFLIYFQGNSAPDKSGLPSDRFSAERTGGSVSTLTIQRTQQEDSAVYLCASSLWTGMAFFGQGTRLTVV.

The chain combines TRBV2 with TRBJ1-4; TRBD1 might be the D (6 bases). The CDR3 is 14 residues long. V was clipped by 5 bases and J by 8 bases, with 15 bases between them. CDR1 and CDR2 from the germline V gene are SNHLY and FYNNEI. The CDR3 loop is CASSLTGIDEKLFF. The DNA for the CDR3 is TGTGCCAGCAGTTTAACAGGGATTGACGAAAAACTGTTTTTT.

The rearrangement joins TRBV7-8 to TRBJ2-7; 10 positions agree with TRBD2. The V segment lost 4 bases and the J segment 6 bases; nucleotides outside the gene matches: 15. Looked up from germline, CDR1 is SGHVS and CDR2 is FQNEAQ. CDR3 length: 17 residues. CDR3 coding DNA: TGTGCCAGCAGCTGGCCAACCGCTAGCGGGAGACGGGCCGAGCAGTACTTC. It yields the protein CASSWPTASGRRAEQYF.

CDR3 sequence (DNA): TGTGCCAGCCGGACTAGCGGAACCTACGAGCAGTACTTC. Translation: CASRTSGTYEQYF. The chain employs TRBV7-2 and TRBJ2-7, with 10 bases lining up with TRBD2. The CDR3 spans 13 residues. CDR1 and CDR2 (germline): SGHTA, FQGNSA. V dropped 8 bases and J dropped 2; count of bases not matched to a gene: 3.

This clone was detected a few times. J is TRBJ1-5 and V is TRBV19; D unclear. From germline, CDR1 is LNHDA and CDR2 SQIVND (reference sequence). The CDR3 totals 16 residues. V was cut by 3 bases and J by 0 bases, with 12 bases left in between. CDR3 sequence: CASSMRAAISNQPQHF. The CDR3 coding sequence is TGTGCCAGTAGTATGCGGGCAGCCATTAGCAATCAGCCCCAGCATTTT. Based on the CDR3 plus reference TRBV19 and TRBJ1-5, the full variable domain is DGGITQSPKYLFRKEGQNVTLSCEQNLNHDAMYWYRQDPGQGLRLIYYSQIVNDFQKGDIAEGYSVSREKKESFPLTVTSAQKNPTAFYLCASSMRAAISNQPQHFGDGTRLSIL.

The CDR3 here is CASSSRDNQPQHF. The CDR3 nucleotides read TGTGCCAGCAGCTCCCGAGACAATCAGCCCCAGCATTTT. This rearrangement joins TRBV12-3 or TRBV12-4 to TRBJ1-5, with unresolved D. This CDR3 region has 13 residues. Trimming took off 6 bases at V and 3 bases at J, with 9 bases between the two ends.

The V and J genes are TRBV10-2 and TRBJ1-1; D uncertain. The V gene's germline CDR1 is WSHSY and CDR2 SAAADI. The length of the CDR3 is 15 residues. The V end lost 4 bases, the J end lost 2 bases, and 14 bases lay between the germline ends. CDR3 DNA sequence: TGCGCCAGCAGTGGAGGCGGAGAGATAAACACTGAAGCTTTCTTT. Translating gives CASSGGGEINTEAFF.

The rearrangement uses TRBV30 and TRBJ1-1; a weak D match, TRBD1 (5 bases). Germline loops: CDR1 GTSNPN, CDR2 SVGIG (reference sequence). CDR3 length equals 17 residues. Trimming removed 1 base at V and 3 bases at J, with 21 bases between. CDR3 in amino acids: CAWSDRRQRNAHTEAFF. In DNA form, the CDR3 reads TGTGCCTGGAGTGACAGGCGCCAACGAAACGCGCACACTGAAGCTTTCTTT.

The V call is TRBV24-1, the J call TRBJ2-1; 9 nucleotides agree with TRBD1. Per the germline V gene, CDR1 is KGHDR and CDR2 is SFDVKD. With V trimmed by 1 base and J by 8 bases, 2 bases remained unmatched. The CDR3 runs to 14 residues. The CDR3 region is CATSDFTGGDEQFF. CDR3 nucleotide sequence: TGTGCCACCAGTGATTTCACAGGGGGCGATGAGCAGTTCTTC.

V gene TRBV6-5 combines with J gene TRBJ2-7; TRBD1 agrees at 7 bases. This CDR3 comprises 15 residues. Losses at the gene ends were 6 bases for V and 0 bases for J; bases not matched to a gene: 8. Germline V gene data show CDR1 as MNHEY and CDR2 as SVGAGI. CDR3 DNA sequence: TGTGCCAGCAGCCAAAGGGACAGCTTCTCCTACGAGCAGTACTTC. Encoded protein: CASSQRDSFSYEQYF.

The chain is built from TRBV3-1 (or the pseudogene TRBV3-2) and TRBJ2-5, with 7 positions matching TRBD2. Germline assignment: CDR1 LGHDT and CDR2 YNNKEL (reference sequence). The CDR3 sequence is 15 residues long. V dropped 1 base and J dropped 7; count of bases not matched to a gene: 9. CDR3 region: CASSQVGGTGGTQYF. Here the CDR3 DNA reads TGTGCCAGCAGCCAAGTCGGGGGGACCGGGGGGACCCAGTACTTC.

The rearrangement joins TRBV2 to TRBJ1-6, with TRBD1 matching 9 bases. Losses at the gene ends were 6 bases for V and 7 bases for J; bases not matched to a gene: 16. The CDR3 is 18 amino acids. Germline values: CDR1 SNHLY, CDR2 FYNNEI. DNA for the CDR3: TGTGCCAGCAGCCGCAATGTACAGGGGGCTCCTCTCAATTCACCCCTCCACTTT. This encodes CASSRNVQGAPLNSPLHF.

The chain uses TRBV7-8 and TRBJ2-2, with D tentatively TRBD1 (6 bases). The V and J ends lost 6 bases and 2 bases respectively, with 10 bases between them. Per germline, CDR1 SGHVS and CDR2 FQNEAQ. This CDR3 contains 14 residues. The CDR3 loop reads CASRWTVNTGELFF. In DNA, the CDR3 is TGTGCCAGCAGGTGGACAGTTAACACCGGGGAGCTGTTTTTT.

This rearrangement joins TRBV9 to TRBJ1-1; D remains unclear. CDR3 size: 13 residues. Germline V gene sequence: CDR1 SGDLS, CDR2 YYNGEE. The germline V and J ends were trimmed by 3 bases and 0 bases, with 6 bases remaining between them. This CDR3 reads CASSATLNTEAFF. The CDR3 DNA reads TGTGCCAGCAGCGCGACTTTGAACACTGAAGCTTTCTTT.

J is TRBJ2-5 and V is TRBV12-3 or TRBV12-4; 9 positions agree with TRBD2. The V segment lost 3 bases and the J segment 7 bases; nucleotides outside the gene matches: 3. The CDR3 length is 13 residues. The CDR3 here is CASSFKLAGTQYF. CDR3 coding DNA: TGTGCCAGCAGTTTTAAACTAGCGGGGACCCAGTACTTC.

The DNA for the CDR3 is TGTGCCAGCAGCCCCGGGACAGGGAGCCACGAGCAGTACTTC. Protein product: CASSPGTGSHEQYF. The chain carries TRBV21-1 and TRBJ2-7; TRBD1 is taken as the D call from the table, unchecked against the DNA. TRBV21-1 is reported as a pseudogene. The CDR3 is made up of 14 amino acids.

This chain links TRBV27 with TRBJ1-4; D possibly corresponds to TRBD1 (6 bases). Per germline, CDR1 MNHEY and CDR2 SMNVEV (reference sequence). The CDR3 has 14 amino acids. The V gene lost 6 bases and the J gene lost 7 bases, with 15 bases spanning the gap. The CDR3 sequence is CASSRTGNREKLFF. In DNA, the CDR3 is TGTGCCAGCAGCCGAACAGGGAATCGTGAAAAACTGTTTTTT.

The chain recombines TRBV5-1 with TRBJ1-3; TRBD1 matches 8 bases. CDR3 length: 14 residues. V dropped 3 bases and J dropped 4; count of bases not matched to a gene: 3. The germline V gene encodes CDR1 SGHRS and CDR2 YFSETQ. CDR3 sequence: CASSSTGDGNTIYF. CDR3 DNA: TGCGCCAGCAGCTCGACAGGGGACGGAAACACCATATATTTT. The full variable domain, completed using reference TRBV5-1 and TRBJ1-3, is KAGVTQTPRYLIKTRGQQVTLSCSPISGHRSVSWYQQTPGQGLQFLFEYFSETQRNKGNFPGRFSGRQFSNSRSEMNVSTLELGDSALYLCASSSTGDGNTIYFGEGSWLTVV.

This chain joins TRBV27 and TRBJ1-1, with D hard to call. CDR3 length: 16 residues. V lost 7 bases and J lost 0, with 18 bases in between. Germline V CDR1 and CDR2: MNHEY, SMNVEV (reference sequence). CDR3 in amino acids: CASKFSADYMNTEAFF. Written as DNA, the CDR3 is TGTGCCAGCAAATTCTCGGCGGATTATATGAACACTGAAGCTTTCTTT.